What follows are 8 T cell receptor beta chains derived from one specimen sequenced in a study of Tregs in tolerant kidney transplant recipients. Clones were sequenced by immunoSEQ multiplex PCR, and TCRdb holds only the in-frame ones, with some missing. The repertoire table contains over 25,000 clones. The material was CD8+ T cells from blood, obtained before the transplant. The receptors stem from a human donor who received a combined kidney and bone marrow transplant.

Details on this clone: The CDR3 is cut off 3 residues early in the read; its end comes from the germline J gene. This sequence joins TRBV2 and TRBJ2-7; D possibly corresponds to TRBD1 (6 bases). Germline V CDR1 and CDR2: SNHLY, FYNNEI. The CDR3 sequence is 14 residues long. Trimming took 9 bases from V and 0 from J, leaving 15 bases between them. CDR3 DNA, as far as it was read: TGTGCCAGTCAGATGGGACACGACTCCTACGAG. It codes for CASQMGHDSYE. The whole CDR3 region reads CASQMGHDSYEQYF.

About this clone: The CDR3 goes on 3 residues after the read ends, and that part is filled in from the germline J gene. This chain connects TRBV19 to TRBJ1-1; no firm D call. Germline loops: CDR1 LNHDA, CDR2 SQIVND (reference sequence). V lost 7 bases and J 1 base, leaving 10 bases between the germline ends. CDR3 length: 13 residues. The CDR3 bases that were read are TGTGCCAGTACCCTGGGCCGGAACACTGAA. Amino acid sequence: CASTLGRNTE. The CDR3, in full, reads CASTLGRNTEAFF.

As for this clone: The read halts 3 residues ahead of the CDR3 end, with the missing end drawn from the germline J gene. The V call is TRBV13, the J call TRBJ2-4, with 7 positions matching TRBD1. Germline V gene lookup returns CDR1 PRHDT and CDR2 FYEKMQ (reference sequence). J lost 7 bases, V lost 5 bases, and 5 bases had no gene match. This CDR3 is built from 13 residues. The CDR3 DNA, read in part, is TGTGCCAGCAGCGACAGGGTAATGAACATT. This sequence encodes CASSDRVMNI. The complete CDR3 sequence is CASSDRVMNIQYF.

On this clone: The sequenced fragment ends 3 residues before the CDR3 boundary, so the rest is inferred from the germline J gene. V and J are TRBV30 and TRBJ2-7; D not certain. Germline V gene lookup returns CDR1 GTSNPN and CDR2 SVGIG (reference sequence). This CDR3 contains 12 residues. Trimming pared 0 bases from V and 5 bases from J, leaving 8 bases between. The DNA read from the CDR3 is TGTGCCTGGAGTGTAGGGCCAGACGAG. Translated, it gives CAWSVGPDE. The entire CDR3 is CAWSVGPDEQYF.

Details on this clone: The read ends 3 residues shy of where the CDR3 ends; the end is completed using the germline J gene. The gene calls are TRBV19 and TRBJ2-1; the match to TRBD1 covers 7 bases. Germline CDR1 reads LNHDA; CDR2 reads SQIVND (reference sequence). The CDR3 sequence is 17 residues long. J gave up 9 bases and V 0 bases, and 14 bases lay outside the gene matches. The DNA read from the CDR3 is TGTGCCAGTAGTATAGATCTTGTAGTTGGAACAGGGGTTGAG. Translated, it gives CASSIDLVVGTGVE. From start to end, the CDR3 is CASSIDLVVGTGVEQFF. The full variable domain, rest sourced from reference TRBV19 and TRBJ2-1, is DGGITQSPKYLFRKEGQNVTLSCEQNLNHDAMYWYRQDPGQGLRLIYYSQIVNDFQKGDIAEGYSVSREKKESFPLTVTSAQKNPTAFYLCASSIDLVVGTGVEQFFGPGTRLTVL.

Turning to this clone: The observed sequence ends 3 residues before the CDR3 terminus, with the missing tail filled in from the germline J gene. The chain has TRBV7-6 and TRBJ2-1, with 7 bases that match TRBD2. The junction had 8 bases not matched to a gene; V was cut back by 5 bases and J by 1 base. Germline V gives CDR1 SGHVS, CDR2 FNYEAQ. The CDR3 is 16 amino acids. Here the CDR3 reads CASSPWGGSSYNEQFF. Partial CDR3 DNA: TGTGCCAGCAGCCCTTGGGGGGGGAGTTCCTACAATGAG. Full variable domain (remainder filled in from reference TRBV7-6 and TRBJ2-1): GAGVSQSPRYKVTKRGQDVALRCDPISGHVSLYWYRQALGQGPEFLTYFNYEAQQDKSGLPNDRFSAERPEGSISTLTIQRTEQRDSAMYRCASSPWGGSSYNEQFFGPGTRLTVL.

To note about this clone: The CDR3 end falls 3 residues outside the read, so it is completed with the germline J gene. This chain connects TRBV2 to TRBJ2-3; the match to TRBD2 covers 10 bases. The length of the CDR3 is 17 residues. The germline gives CDR1 SNHLY, CDR2 FYNNEI. J gave up 6 bases and V 7 bases, and 16 bases lay outside the gene matches. CDR3 bases read: TGTGCCAGCATCGGCCCCCCAGCGGGGGGGCTTGTCGATACG. This translates into CASIGPPAGGLVDT. The entire CDR3 protein is CASIGPPAGGLVDTQYF.

Regarding this clone: The read stops 3 residues short of the end of the CDR3; the missing end is completed from the germline J gene. The rearrangement links TRBV11-2 to TRBJ2-1; D is ambiguous. Germline CDR1 and CDR2: SGHAT and FQNNGV. Trimming shortened V by 1 base and J by 6 bases, and 10 bases separated the two germline ends. This CDR3 is built from 14 residues. CDR3 DNA, as far as it was read: TGTGCCAGCAGCTTAGCCCCTAGACTCAATGAG. It translates to CASSLAPRLNE. The entire CDR3 reads CASSLAPRLNEQFF.